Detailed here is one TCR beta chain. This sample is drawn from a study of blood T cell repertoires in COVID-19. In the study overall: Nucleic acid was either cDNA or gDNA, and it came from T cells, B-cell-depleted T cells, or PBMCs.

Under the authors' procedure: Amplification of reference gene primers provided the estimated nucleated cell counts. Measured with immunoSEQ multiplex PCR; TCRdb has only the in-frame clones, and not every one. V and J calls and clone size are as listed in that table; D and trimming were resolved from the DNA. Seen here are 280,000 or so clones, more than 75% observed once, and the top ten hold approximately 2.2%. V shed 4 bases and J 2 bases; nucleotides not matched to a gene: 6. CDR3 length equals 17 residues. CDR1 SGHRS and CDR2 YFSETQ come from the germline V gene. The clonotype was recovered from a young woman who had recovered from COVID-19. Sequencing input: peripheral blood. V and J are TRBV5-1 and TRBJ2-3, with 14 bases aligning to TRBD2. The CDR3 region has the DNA TGCGCCAGCAGCCCCGGACTAGCGGGGGGATACACAGATACGCAGTATTTT. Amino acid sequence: CASSPGLAGGYTDTQYF.